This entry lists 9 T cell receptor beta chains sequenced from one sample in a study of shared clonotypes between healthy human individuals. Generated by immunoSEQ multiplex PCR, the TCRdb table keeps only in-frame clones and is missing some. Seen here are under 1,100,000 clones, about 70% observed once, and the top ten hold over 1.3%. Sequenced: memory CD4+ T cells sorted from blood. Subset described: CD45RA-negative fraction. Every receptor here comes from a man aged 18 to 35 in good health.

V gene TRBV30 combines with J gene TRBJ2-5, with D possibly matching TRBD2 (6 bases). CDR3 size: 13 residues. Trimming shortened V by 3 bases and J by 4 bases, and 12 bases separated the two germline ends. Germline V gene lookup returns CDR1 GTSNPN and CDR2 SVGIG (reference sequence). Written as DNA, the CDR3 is TGTGCCTGGAGCGGGAGCTGGCGAGAGACCCAGTACTTC. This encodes CAWSGSWRETQYF.

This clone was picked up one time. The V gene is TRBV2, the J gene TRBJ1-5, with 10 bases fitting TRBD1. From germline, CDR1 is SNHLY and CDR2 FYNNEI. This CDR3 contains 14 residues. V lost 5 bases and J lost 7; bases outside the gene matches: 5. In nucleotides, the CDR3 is TGTGCCAGCAGTAAGGACAGGGGGGACCAGCCCCAGCATTTT. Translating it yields CASSKDRGDQPQHF.

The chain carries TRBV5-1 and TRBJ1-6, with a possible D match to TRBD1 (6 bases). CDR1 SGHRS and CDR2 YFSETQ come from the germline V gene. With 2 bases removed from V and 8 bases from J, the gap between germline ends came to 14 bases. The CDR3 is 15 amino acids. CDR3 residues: CASSFNRVGDSPLHF. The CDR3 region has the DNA TGCGCCAGCAGCTTCAACAGGGTCGGAGATTCACCCCTCCACTTT.

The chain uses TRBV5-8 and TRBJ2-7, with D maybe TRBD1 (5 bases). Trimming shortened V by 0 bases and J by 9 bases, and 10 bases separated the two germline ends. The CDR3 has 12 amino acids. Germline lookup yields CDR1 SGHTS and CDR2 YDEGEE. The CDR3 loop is CASSLGWGAQYF. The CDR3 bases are TGTGCCAGCAGCTTGGGATGGGGCGCGCAGTACTTC. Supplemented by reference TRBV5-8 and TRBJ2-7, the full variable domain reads EAGVTQSPTHLIKTRGQQATLRCSPISGHTSVYWYQQALGLGLQFLLWYDEGEERNRGNFPPRFSGRQFPNYSSELNVNALELEDSALYLCASSLGWGAQYFGPGTRLTVT.

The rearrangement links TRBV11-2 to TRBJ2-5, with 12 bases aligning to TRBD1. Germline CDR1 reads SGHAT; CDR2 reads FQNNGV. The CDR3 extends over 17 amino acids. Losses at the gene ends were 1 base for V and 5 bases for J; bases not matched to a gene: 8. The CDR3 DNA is TGTGCCAGCAGCTTAGGGGCGGGACAGGGGGCGAGTGAGACCCAGTACTTC. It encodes CASSLGAGQGASETQYF.

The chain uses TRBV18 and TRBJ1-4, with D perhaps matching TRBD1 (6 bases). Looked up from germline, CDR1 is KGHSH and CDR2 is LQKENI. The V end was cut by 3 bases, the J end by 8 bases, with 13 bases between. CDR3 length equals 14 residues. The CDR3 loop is CASSPNRAGEKLFF. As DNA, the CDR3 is TGTGCCAGCTCACCCAACAGGGCAGGCGAAAAACTGTTTTTT. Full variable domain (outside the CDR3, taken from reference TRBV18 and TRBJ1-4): NAGVMQNPRHLVRRRGQEARLRCSPMKGHSHVYWYRQLPEEGLKFMVYLQKENIIDESGMPKERFSAEFPKEGPSILRIQQVVRGDSAAYFCASSPNRAGEKLFFGSGTQLSVL.

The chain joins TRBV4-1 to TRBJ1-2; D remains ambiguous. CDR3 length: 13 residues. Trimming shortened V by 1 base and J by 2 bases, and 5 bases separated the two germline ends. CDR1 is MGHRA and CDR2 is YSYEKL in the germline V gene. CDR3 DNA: TGCGCCAGCAGCCAAGGGTGGAACTATGGCTACACCTTC. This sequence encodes CASSQGWNYGYTF.

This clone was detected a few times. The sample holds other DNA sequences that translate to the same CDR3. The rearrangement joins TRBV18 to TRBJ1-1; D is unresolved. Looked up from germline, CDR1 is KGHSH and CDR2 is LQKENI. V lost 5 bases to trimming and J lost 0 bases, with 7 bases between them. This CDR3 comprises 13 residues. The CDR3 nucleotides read TGTGCCAGCTCAGGTCAGCTGAACACTGAAGCTTTCTTT. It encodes CASSGQLNTEAFF.

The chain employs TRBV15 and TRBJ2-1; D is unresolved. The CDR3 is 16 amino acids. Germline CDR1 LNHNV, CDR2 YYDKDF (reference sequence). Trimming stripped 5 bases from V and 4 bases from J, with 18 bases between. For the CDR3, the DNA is TGTGCCACCAGCCGCCGAATGGAGAAGGGATACAATGAGCAGTTCTTC. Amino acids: CATSRRMEKGYNEQFF.